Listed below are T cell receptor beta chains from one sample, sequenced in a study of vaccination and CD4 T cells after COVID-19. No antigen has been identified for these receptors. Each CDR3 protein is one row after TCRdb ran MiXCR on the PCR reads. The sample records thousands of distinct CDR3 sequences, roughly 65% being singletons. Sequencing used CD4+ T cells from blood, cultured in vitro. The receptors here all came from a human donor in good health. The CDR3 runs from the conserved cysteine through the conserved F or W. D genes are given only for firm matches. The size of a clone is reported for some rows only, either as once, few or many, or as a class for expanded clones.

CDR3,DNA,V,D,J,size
CASSGGEYGYTF,TGTGCCAGTAGTGGAGGGGAGTATGGCTACACCTTC,TRBV19,NA,TRBJ1-2,NA
CASSFTAPGANVLTF,TGTGCCAGCAGTTTTACAGCTCCTGGGGCCAACGTCCTGACTTTC,TRBV28,NA,TRBJ2-6,NA
CASSIGGDNYGYTF,TGTGCCAGTAGTATCGGAGGGGATAACTATGGCTACACCTTC,TRBV19,NA,TRBJ1-2,NA
CATSDLSGGRFEQFF,TGTGCCACCAGTGATTTGTCGGGGGGGCGCTTTGAGCAGTTCTTC,TRBV24-1,TRBD2,TRBJ2-1,once
CASSTDRAQLHF,TGTGCCAGCAGCACGGACAGGGCCCAACTCCACTTT,TRBV2,TRBD1,TRBJ1-6,NA
CASSPGVNTEAFF,TGTGCCAGCAGCCCCGGGGTGAACACTGAAGCTTTCTTT,TRBV6-1,NA,TRBJ1-1,NA
CASSISSTGTRSGANVLTF,TGTGCCAGTAGTATCTCCTCGACAGGTACACGCTCTGGGGCCAACGTCCTGACTTTC,TRBV19,NA,TRBJ2-6,NA
CASSGGTSGAREQYF,TGTGCCAGCAGCGGAGGGACTAGCGGGGCGCGGGAGCAGTACTTC,TRBV9,TRBD2,TRBJ2-7,NA
CASSKEVGAFF,TGTGCCAGCAGCAAAGAGGTGGGGGCTTTCTTT,TRBV7-2,NA,TRBJ1-1,NA
CASTRARDYGYTF,TGTGCCAGCACTCGGGCCAGGGACTATGGCTACACCTTC,TRBV6-1,NA,TRBJ1-2,NA
CSARGPGQGSTLRYEQYF,TGCAGTGCTAGAGGTCCGGGACAGGGGTCCACTCTCAGGTACGAGCAGTACTTC,TRBV20-1,TRBD1,TRBJ2-7,NA
CASTTGTQPQHF,TGTGCCAGTACCACAGGGACTCAGCCCCAGCATTTT,TRBV19,NA,TRBJ1-5,NA
CASDSRDRGNTEAFF,TGTGCCAGCGATTCCCGCGACAGGGGGAACACTGAAGCTTTCTTT,TRBV6-2/TRBV6-3,TRBD1,TRBJ1-1,few
CASSQDRGRTIYGYTF,TGCGCCAGCAGCCAAGATAGGGGACGGACCATCTATGGCTACACCTTC,TRBV4-1,NA,TRBJ1-2,NA
CASSSTSGIPYNEQFF,TGTGCCAGCAGTTCGACTAGCGGAATACCCTACAATGAGCAGTTCTTC,TRBV6-2/TRBV6-3,TRBD2,TRBJ2-1,NA
CASSLSSGGGRGYTF,TGTGCCAGCAGTTTATCATCAGGGGGCGGACGGGGCTACACCTTC,TRBV27,TRBD1,TRBJ1-2,NA
CASVPGSDYGYTF,TGTGCCAGCGTCCCGGGGAGCGACTATGGCTACACCTTC,TRBV6-1,NA,TRBJ1-2,NA
CASSEMGLAGDIGELFF,TGTGCCAGCAGTGAAATGGGACTAGCGGGAGACATCGGGGAGCTGTTTTTT,TRBV6-4,TRBD2,TRBJ2-2,NA
CASSLAEEQKTQYF,TGTGCCAGCAGCTTAGCCGAAGAACAAAAGACCCAGTACTTC,TRBV7-2,NA,TRBJ2-5,once
CASSLWRVRGTEAFF,TGTGCCAGCAGTTTGTGGAGGGTGCGGGGCACTGAAGCTTTCTTT,TRBV27,NA,TRBJ1-1,once
CASLLGTQGGGYTF,TGTGCCAGCCTCCTCGGGACCCAGGGCGGAGGCTACACCTTC,TRBV30,NA,TRBJ1-2,NA
CASTLQLAGVRETQYF,TGTGCCAGCACCCTTCAACTAGCGGGAGTGAGGGAGACCCAGTACTTC,TRBV6-2/TRBV6-3,TRBD2,TRBJ2-5,NA
CASSALGVKQYF,TGTGCCAGCAGTGCTCTCGGGGTCAAGCAGTACTTC,TRBV6-1,NA,TRBJ2-7,large
CASSPYQGLASSYEQYF,TGTGCCAGCAGCCCTTATCAAGGGTTAGCGAGCTCCTACGAGCAGTACTTC,TRBV11-2,NA,TRBJ2-7,NA
CSAPQAAGNTIYF,TGCAGTGCTCCCCAGGCGGCTGGAAACACCATATATTTT,TRBV20-1,NA,TRBJ1-3,NA
CATSRGPGRLKAKNIQYF,TGTGCCACCAGCAGAGGACCGGGGCGGCTAAAAGCCAAAAACATTCAGTACTTC,TRBV15,NA,TRBJ2-4,NA
CASSISWHSNQPQHF,TGTGCCAGTAGTATTTCTTGGCATAGCAATCAGCCCCAGCATTTT,TRBV19,NA,TRBJ1-5,NA
CASISVGGRSNQPQHF,TGTGCCAGTATCAGCGTGGGAGGTAGGAGCAATCAGCCCCAGCATTTT,TRBV19,NA,TRBJ1-5,NA
CASSETGEAGELFF,TGTGCCAGCAGTGAAACAGGGGAGGCGGGGGAGCTGTTTTTT,TRBV6-1,NA,TRBJ2-2,NA
CASSYSGLAGIYNEQFF,TGTGCCAGCAGTTATTCCGGACTAGCGGGAATCTACAATGAGCAGTTCTTC,TRBV2,TRBD2,TRBJ2-1,NA
CASSLSGGGEAFF,TGTGCCAGCAGTTTGTCTGGGGGGGGTGAAGCTTTCTTT,TRBV28,NA,TRBJ1-1,once
CSARDLAGPYEQFF,TGCAGTGCTAGAGATCTGGCAGGGCCATACGAGCAGTTCTTC,TRBV20-1,NA,TRBJ2-1,NA
CASSILAANYGYTF,TGTGCCAGTAGTATTCTGGCAGCTAACTATGGCTACACCTTC,TRBV19,NA,TRBJ1-2,few
CASSLVHRRGGGTQYF,TGTGCCAGCAGCTTAGTCCACCGCCGTGGCGGGGGGACCCAGTACTTC,TRBV7-8,TRBD2,TRBJ2-5,NA
CASSREASTANYGYTF,TGCGCCAGCAGCCGCGAAGCTTCGACAGCTAACTATGGCTACACCTTC,TRBV5-1,NA,TRBJ1-2,few
CASSLEAGQNYGYTF,TGTGCCAGCAGCTTAGAAGCAGGCCAGAACTATGGCTACACCTTC,TRBV11-2,NA,TRBJ1-2,few
CASSILAASNTEAFF,TGTGCCAGTAGTATATTGGCAGCTTCGAACACTGAAGCTTTCTTT,TRBV19,NA,TRBJ1-1,NA
CASSGRDKYNSPLHF,TGTGCCAGTAGTGGCCGGGACAAGTATAATTCACCCCTCCACTTT,TRBV19,NA,TRBJ1-6,NA
CASRNSGQGNSPLHF,TGTGCCAGCAGGAATTCGGGACAGGGGAATTCACCCCTCCACTTT,TRBV7-2,TRBD1,TRBJ1-6,few
CAISDPLRGADTQYF,TGTGCCATCAGTGACCCTCTCCGGGGGGCAGATACGCAGTATTTT,TRBV10-3,TRBD2,TRBJ2-3,NA
CASSPLVSAGGSMTEAFF,TGTGCCAGCAGCCCCCTCGTGTCGGCAGGGGGGTCTATGACTGAAGCTTTCTTT,TRBV7-2,TRBD1,TRBJ1-1,few
CAWKAGGYVTQYF,TGTGCCTGGAAGGCAGGGGGGTATGTTACGCAGTATTTT,TRBV30,NA,TRBJ2-3,NA
CASSARRDRANYGYTF,TGTGCCAGCAGCGCCCGACGGGACAGGGCTAACTATGGCTACACCTTC,TRBV9,TRBD1,TRBJ1-2,NA
CASSLAGGPNEQFF,TGTGCCAGCAGCTTAGCAGGGGGACCCAATGAGCAGTTCTTC,TRBV7-9,NA,TRBJ2-1,NA
CASSQERWRGTQETQYF,TGTGCCAGCAGCCAAGAGCGGTGGCGGGGGACCCAAGAGACCCAGTACTTC,TRBV3-1,TRBD2,TRBJ2-5,NA
CASSPRAGGGNTIYF,TGTGCCAGCAGCCCGCGGGCGGGGGGCGGAAACACCATATATTTT,TRBV7-2,NA,TRBJ1-3,NA
CASSGGPSGNTIYF,TGTGCCAGCTCCGGGGGGCCCTCCGGAAACACCATATATTTT,TRBV27,NA,TRBJ1-3,NA
CASGRTGEYTGELFF,TGTGCCAGCGGCAGGACAGGGGAGTACACCGGGGAGCTGTTTTTT,TRBV28,TRBD1,TRBJ2-2,NA
CASSAHSGQGGEQYF,TGTGCCAGCAGTGCCCACTCGGGACAGGGGGGCGAGCAGTACTTC,TRBV6-1,TRBD1,TRBJ2-7,NA
CASSEQGFKETQYF,TGTGCCAGTAGTGAACAGGGCTTCAAAGAGACCCAGTACTTC,TRBV19,NA,TRBJ2-5,NA
CASSAIAGARFAYF,TGTGCCAGCAGCGCTATAGCGGGGGCGAGATTCGCTTACTTC,TRBV7-2,TRBD2,TRBJ2-4,NA
CASIGQGEAFF,TGTGCCAGCATAGGGCAGGGTGAAGCTTTCTTT,TRBV2,NA,TRBJ1-1,NA
CASSPSTGGNTIYF,TGTGCCAGCAGCCCGTCGACAGGTGGAAACACCATATATTTT,TRBV7-2,NA,TRBJ1-3,NA
CAISESSPDEQYF,TGTGCCATCAGTGAGTCGTCCCCAGACGAGCAGTACTTC,TRBV10-3,NA,TRBJ2-7,NA
CASSYRSLGQGTHEQYF,TGTGCCAGCAGTTACCGGTCCCTAGGACAGGGGACCCACGAGCAGTACTTC,TRBV6-5,TRBD1,TRBJ2-7,NA
CASSLRGNQPQHF,TGTGCCAGCAGCTTAAGGGGCAATCAGCCCCAGCATTTT,TRBV7-2,NA,TRBJ1-5,large
CASSRDFTGGWYGYTF,TGTGCCAGTAGTAGGGATTTTACAGGGGGTTGGTATGGCTACACCTTC,TRBV19,TRBD1,TRBJ1-2,NA
CSVEERGRPYEQYF,TGCAGCGTTGAAGAGAGGGGGCGGCCCTACGAGCAGTACTTC,TRBV29-1,TRBD1,TRBJ2-7,NA
CSARGSGLDTQYF,TGCAGTGCTAGGGGGTCGGGACTCGATACGCAGTATTTT,TRBV20-1,NA,TRBJ2-3,NA